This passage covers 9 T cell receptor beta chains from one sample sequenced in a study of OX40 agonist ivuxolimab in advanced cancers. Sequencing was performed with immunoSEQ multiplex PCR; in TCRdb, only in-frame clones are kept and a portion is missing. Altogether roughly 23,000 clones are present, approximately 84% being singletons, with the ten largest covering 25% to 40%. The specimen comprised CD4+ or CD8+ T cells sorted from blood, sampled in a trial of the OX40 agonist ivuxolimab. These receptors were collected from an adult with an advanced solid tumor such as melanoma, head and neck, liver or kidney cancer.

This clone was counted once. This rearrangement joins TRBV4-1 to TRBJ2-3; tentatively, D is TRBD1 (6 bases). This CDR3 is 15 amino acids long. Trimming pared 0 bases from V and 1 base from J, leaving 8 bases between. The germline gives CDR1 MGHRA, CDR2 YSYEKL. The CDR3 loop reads CASSQDHRGTDTQYF. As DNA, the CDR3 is TGCGCCAGCAGCCAAGACCACAGGGGCACAGATACGCAGTATTTT.

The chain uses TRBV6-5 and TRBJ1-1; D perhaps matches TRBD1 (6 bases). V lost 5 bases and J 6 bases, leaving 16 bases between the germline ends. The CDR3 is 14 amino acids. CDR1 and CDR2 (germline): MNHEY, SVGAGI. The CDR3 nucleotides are TGTGCCAGCAGTCCCCGGGGGGGCTGGTCTGAAGCTTTCTTT. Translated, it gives CASSPRGGWSEAFF.

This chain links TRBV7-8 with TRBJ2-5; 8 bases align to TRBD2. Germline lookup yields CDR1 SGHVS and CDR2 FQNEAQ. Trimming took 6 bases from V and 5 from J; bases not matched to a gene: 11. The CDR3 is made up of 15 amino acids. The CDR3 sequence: CASRQDKQREETQYF. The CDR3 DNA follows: TGTGCCAGCAGACAAGACAAGCAGCGGGAGGAGACCCAGTACTTC. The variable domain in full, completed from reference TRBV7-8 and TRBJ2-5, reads GAGVSQSPRYKVAKRGQDVALRCDPISGHVSLFWYQQALGQGPEFLTYFQNEAQLDKSGLPSDRFFAERPEGSVSTLKIQRTQQEDSAVYLCASRQDKQREETQYFGPGTRLLVL.

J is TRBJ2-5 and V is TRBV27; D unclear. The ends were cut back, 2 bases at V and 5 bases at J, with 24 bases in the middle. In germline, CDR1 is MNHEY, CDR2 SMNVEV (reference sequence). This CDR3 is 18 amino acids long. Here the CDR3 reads CASSLKGPGSVREETQYF. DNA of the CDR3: TGTGCCAGCAGTTTAAAGGGTCCGGGTTCGGTCCGAGAGGAGACCCAGTACTTC.

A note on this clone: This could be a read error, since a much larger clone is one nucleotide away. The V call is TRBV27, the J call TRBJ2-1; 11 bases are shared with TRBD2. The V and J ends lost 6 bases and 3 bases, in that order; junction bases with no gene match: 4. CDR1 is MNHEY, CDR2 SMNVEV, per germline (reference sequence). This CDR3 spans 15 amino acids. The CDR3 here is CASRPGTSGYNEQFF. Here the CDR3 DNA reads TGTGCCAGCAGGCCCGGGACTAGCGGCTACAATGAGCAGTTCTTC.

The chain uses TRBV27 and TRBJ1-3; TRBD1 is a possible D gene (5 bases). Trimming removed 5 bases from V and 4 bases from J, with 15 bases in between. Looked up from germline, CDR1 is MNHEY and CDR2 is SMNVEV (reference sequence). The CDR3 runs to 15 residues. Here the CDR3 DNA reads TGTGCCAGCAGTCTCCAGGGAGGGTTGGGAAACACCATATATTTT. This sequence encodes CASSLQGGLGNTIYF.

The CDR3 loop is CASSEGDPEAFF. In nucleotides, the CDR3 is TGTGCCAGCAGCGAGGGGGACCCTGAAGCTTTCTTT. This chain uses TRBV9 with TRBJ1-1; weak D call: TRBD1 (6 bases). The germline V and J ends were trimmed by 3 bases and 6 bases, with 9 bases remaining between them. The CDR3 sequence is 12 residues long. Germline V gives CDR1 SGDLS, CDR2 YYNGEE.

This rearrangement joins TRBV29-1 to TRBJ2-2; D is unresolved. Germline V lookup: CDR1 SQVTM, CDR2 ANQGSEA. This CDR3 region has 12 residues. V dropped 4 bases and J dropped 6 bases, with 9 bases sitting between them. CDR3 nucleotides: TGCAGCGTTGTTCACCCGGCCGGGGAGCTGTTTTTT. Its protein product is CSVVHPAGELFF.

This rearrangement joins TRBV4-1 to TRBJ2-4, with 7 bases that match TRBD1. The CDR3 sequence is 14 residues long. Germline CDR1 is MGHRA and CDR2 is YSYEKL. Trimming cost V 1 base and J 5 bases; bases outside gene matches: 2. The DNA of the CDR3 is TGCGCCAGCAGCCAAGGAACAGGGGAAAACATTCAGTACTTC. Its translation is CASSQGTGENIQYF.